These T cell receptor beta chains were read from a single sample in a study of blood T cell repertoires in COVID-19. The protocol was immunoSEQ multiplex PCR, while the TCRdb copy is restricted to in-frame clones and leaves out a portion. The profile shows fewer than 300,000 clones, approximately 86% of them singletons. Sequencing was done on a sample of peripheral blood. These TCRs come from a man between 18 and 29 years old with active or convalescent COVID-19. Both conserved end residues are part of each CDR3. The D gene is left open where the match is weak. The listing skips clone size in some rows; elsewhere it reads once, few, many or a size class.

d_gene,j_gene,v_gene,abundance,CDR3aa,CDR3nt
TRBD1,TRBJ1-4,TRBV18,NA,CASSPPGQVNEKLFF,TGTGCCAGCTCACCACCGGGACAGGTTAATGAAAAACTGTTTTTT
NA,TRBJ2-5,TRBV11-2,NA,CASSLEQKETQYF,TGTGCCAGCAGCTTAGAACAGAAAGAGACCCAGTACTTC
TRBD1,TRBJ2-7,TRBV19,NA,CASEGGQGLQYF,TGTGCCAGCGAAGGGGGACAGGGGTTACAGTACTTC
NA,TRBJ1-1,TRBV7-9,few,CASSSRRRGGTEAFF,TGTGCCAGCAGCTCGAGACGTAGGGGAGGGACTGAAGCTTTCTTT
TRBD2,TRBJ2-5,TRBV5-5,NA,CASGLAGGQETQYF,TGTGCCAGCGGTCTAGCGGGGGGGCAAGAGACCCAGTACTTC
NA,TRBJ2-3,TRBV6-2/TRBV6-3,NA,CASSEMETDTQYF,TGTGCCAGCAGCGAGATGGAGACAGATACGCAGTATTTT
TRBD1,TRBJ1-2,TRBV2,NA,CASSEKLGQIGYTF,TGTGCCAGCAGTGAAAAATTGGGACAGATCGGCTACACCTTC
TRBD1,TRBJ1-2,TRBV10-3,NA,CAISDRGTNYGYTF,TGTGCCATCAGTGACAGGGGGACTAACTATGGCTACACCTTC
TRBD2,TRBJ2-3,TRBV3-1/TRBV3-2,NA,CASSQGLADTDTQYF,TGTGCCAGCAGCCAGGGACTAGCGGACACAGATACGCAGTATTTT
NA,TRBJ1-3,TRBV29-1,NA,CSVRRGTGNTIYF,TGCAGCGTCCGACGGGGAACAGGAAACACCATATATTTT
TRBD1,TRBJ1-1,TRBV6-5,NA,CASSPWDSFPEAFF,TGTGCCAGCAGTCCTTGGGACAGCTTTCCTGAAGCTTTCTTT
NA,TRBJ1-1,TRBV7-6,NA,CASSQGMNTEAFF,TGTGCCAGCAGCCAGGGAATGAACACTGAAGCTTTCTTT
NA,TRBJ2-3,TRBV5-4,NA,CASSQAGTDTQYF,TGTGCCAGCAGCCAAGCAGGGACAGATACGCAGTATTTT
NA,TRBJ2-3,TRBV6-5,NA,CASSYSRLTRDTQYF,TGTGCCAGCAGTTACTCGAGGCTTACCCGAGATACGCAGTATTTT
NA,TRBJ2-4,TRBV21-1,NA,CASRATSGEAKNIQYF,TGTGCCAGCAGAGCCACTAGCGGGGAAGCCAAAAACATTCAGTACTTC
NA,TRBJ2-3,TRBV12-3/TRBV12-4,NA,CASSQSNTQYF,TGTGCCAGCAGCCAGTCGAATACGCAGTATTTT
TRBD1,TRBJ2-7,TRBV14,NA,CASSQPGQPTMQYF,TGTGCCAGCAGCCAACCGGGACAGCCGACTATGCAGTACTTC
NA,TRBJ1-1,TRBV7-2,NA,CASSEEMNTEAFF,TGTGCCAGCAGCGAGGAGATGAACACTGAAGCTTTCTTT
NA,TRBJ1-1,TRBV7-2,NA,CASSSPRGNTEAFF,TGTGCCAGCAGCTCGCCCAGGGGAAACACTGAAGCTTTCTTT
TRBD1,TRBJ2-2,TRBV5-4,NA,CASNRQGQNTGELFF,TGTGCCAGCAATCGACAGGGCCAGAACACCGGGGAGCTGTTTTTT
TRBD1,TRBJ1-1,TRBV24-1,NA,CATSESGQARRTEAFF,TGTGCCACCAGTGAGTCGGGACAGGCAAGGAGGACTGAAGCTTTCTTT
TRBD1,TRBJ2-5,TRBV5-1,NA,CASSGRDRAETQYF,TGCGCCAGCAGCGGCCGGGACAGGGCAGAGACCCAGTACTTC
TRBD2,TRBJ2-2,TRBV12-5,NA,CASGLRLAGDPKRELFF,TGTGCTAGTGGTTTGAGGCTAGCGGGGGACCCAAAGCGGGAGCTGTTTTTT
NA,TRBJ1-4,TRBV7-9,NA,CASSLGTDNEKLFF,TGTGCCAGCAGCTTAGGGACAGATAATGAAAAACTGTTTTTT
TRBD2,TRBJ2-3,TRBV27,NA,CASSYLAGGGTDTQYF,TGTGCCAGCAGTTATCTAGCGGGGGGGGGCACAGATACGCAGTATTTT
NA,TRBJ2-7,TRBV5-6,once,CASSWGLGGAEQYF,TGTGCCAGCAGCTGGGGACTAGGGGGCGCCGAGCAGTACTTC
TRBD1,TRBJ2-7,TRBV3-1/TRBV3-2,NA,CASSPYRGDEQYF,TGTGCCAGCAGCCCCTACAGGGGCGACGAGCAGTACTTC
TRBD1,TRBJ1-1,TRBV27,NA,CASSLSWDRGSEAFF,TGTGCCAGCAGTTTATCTTGGGACAGGGGGTCTGAAGCTTTCTTT
NA,TRBJ1-1,TRBV29-1,NA,CSVDGFSGTEAFF,TGCAGCGTTGATGGGTTCTCGGGTACTGAAGCTTTCTTT
NA,TRBJ2-1,TRBV21-1,NA,CASSNFPFNEQFF,TGTGCCAGCAGCAATTTCCCCTTCAATGAGCAGTTCTTC
TRBD1,TRBJ2-5,TRBV2,NA,CASRKPGQGLIETQYF,TGTGCCAGCAGGAAGCCGGGACAGGGACTTATTGAGACCCAGTACTTC
TRBD1,TRBJ2-2,TRBV9,NA,CASPTGLPGELFF,TGTGCCAGCCCGACAGGGCTTCCCGGGGAGCTGTTTTTT
TRBD1,TRBJ1-1,TRBV13,NA,CAKPATAGQGGLNTEAFF,TGTGCCAAACCTGCTACCGCGGGACAGGGGGGTCTGAACACTGAAGCTTTCTTT
NA,TRBJ1-6,TRBV7-2,NA,CASSSEVYNSPLHF,TGTGCCAGCAGCTCGGAGGTCTATAATTCACCCCTCCACTTT
NA,TRBJ1-1,TRBV18,NA,CASSPGGGGRTEAFF,TGTGCCAGCTCACCTGGGGGGGGCGGTCGGACTGAAGCTTTCTTT